This T cell receptor beta chain was observed in a study of neurological immune-mediated disorders. At least ten counts were recorded for this clonotype. Germline loops: CDR1 LNHNV, CDR2 YYDKDF (reference sequence). The V end lost 6 bases, the J end lost 3 bases, and 11 bases lay between the germline ends. The length of the CDR3 is 14 residues. TCRdb independently ran MiXCR on the 5' RACE reads; one entry per CDR3 protein. The table shows 75,000 to 80,000 distinct CDR3 sequences, with approximately 5% occurring only once. The chain employs TRBV15 and TRBJ2-2, with no clear D. The material sequenced was PBMCs. The TCR sequence derives from a woman in her twenties or thirties with multiple sclerosis. DNA of the CDR3: TGTGCCACCAGACCAAGGGTGGACACCGGGGAGCTGTTTTTT. This codes for CATRPRVDTGELFF.